This T cell receptor beta chain was recovered during a study of molecular identifiers for immune sequencing clone quantification. Whole-study findings and limits: Underestimated sizes of highly expanded clones could result from identical TCR molecules that share a barcode. Spiked TCR RNA from one Jurkat cell reportedly showed up when mixed among 800,000 to 1,000,000 naive cells.

Comment on this clonotype: What it binds is not known. This may stem from a read error, because a much larger clone lies one nucleotide away.

Using a CD8+CD4-CCR7+CD45RA+ phenotype, naive CD8 T cells were sorted. Previously described methods and listed TCR primers were used for bulk TCR libraries. TCRdb re-called the PCR reads through MiXCR, storing one row per CDR3 protein. The repertoire holds approximately 320,000 distinct CDR3 sequences, with roughly 24% as singletons. The germline V gene encodes CDR1 SQVTM and CDR2 ANQGSEA. The CDR3 consists of 12 residues. The receptor's source is a human donor in good health. Some libraries in this study had Jurkat cell RNA spiked in. The chain is built from TRBV29-1 and TRBJ2-5; D call uncertain. Sequencing was performed on naive CD8+ T cells from blood, with Jurkat cell RNA spiked in. The subset is: FACS-sorted CD8+CD4-CCR7+CD45RA+ naive T cells. CDR3: CSVYLPQETQNF. CDR3 nucleotide sequence: TGCAGCGTTTACCTGCCCCAAGAGACCCAGAACTTC.